These 10 T cell receptor beta chains share one sample of origin, sequenced in a study of human T cells and chemical hapten exposure. As to time point: pre-sensitization, week 0. The treatment was: therapeutic diphenylcyclopropenone sensitization with weekly scalp DPC. TCRdb re-analysed the RACE reads in MiXCR, keeping a single row per CDR3 protein. The sample holds around 260,000 distinct CDR3 sequences, 7.5% to 10% seen once. The sequencing here drew on whole blood, taken in connection with sensitization to the hapten diphenylcyclopropenone (DPC). The source of these receptors is a woman in her forties with alopecia areata. Some clones in this sample may be carry-over from other donors' samples.

This clonotype was counted only a few times. The rearrangement uses TRBV6-5 and TRBJ2-1, with 8 positions matching TRBD2. Trimming at V came to 5 bases and at J to 4 bases, leaving 7 bases not matched to a gene. This CDR3 has 15 amino acids. Germline V lookup: CDR1 MNHEY, CDR2 SVGAGI. CDR3 sequence (DNA): TGTGCCAGCAGTCGACCGGGACTAGGGTACAATGAGCAGTTCTTC. It yields the protein CASSRPGLGYNEQFF.

This clonotype turned up a few times. This chain joins TRBV27 and TRBJ2-5, with D perhaps matching TRBD1 (6 bases). The CDR3 totals 16 residues. Trimming stripped 5 bases from V and 0 bases from J, with 16 bases between. From germline, CDR1 is MNHEY and CDR2 SMNVEV (reference sequence). This chain's CDR3 is CASSLGPGTYQETQYF. CDR3 DNA: TGTGCCAGCAGTCTTGGCCCGGGGACATACCAAGAGACCCAGTACTTC.

The chain employs TRBV10-3 and TRBJ2-3; possibly TRBD2 for D (6 bases). V lost 3 bases to trimming and J lost 4 bases, with 8 bases between them. The CDR3 extends over 13 amino acids. Germline V gene sequence: CDR1 ENHRY, CDR2 SYGVKD. The CDR3 region has the DNA TGTGCCATCAGTGACGGGAGAGCAGATACGCAGTATTTT. Its protein is CAISDGRADTQYF.

The sample holds many counts of this clonotype. This sequence joins TRBV20-1 and TRBJ2-7; D is uncertain. V was shortened by 1 base and J by 2 bases, with 6 bases between the two germline ends. Germline lookup yields CDR1 DFQATT and CDR2 SNEGSKA (reference sequence). The length of the CDR3 is 12 residues. CDR3 amino acids: CSARVPPYEQYF. CDR3 nucleotide sequence: TGCAGTGCTAGAGTCCCCCCCTACGAGCAGTACTTC.

This clonotype came up many times. The V and J genes are TRBV20-1 and TRBJ2-7, with D tentatively TRBD2 (5 bases). The CDR3 covers 12 residues. Between the trimmed V and J ends, which lost 3 bases and 4 bases, there was a span of 10 bases. Germline V gives CDR1 DFQATT, CDR2 SNEGSKA (reference sequence). The CDR3 DNA reads as TGCAGTGCTAGGGACGGAGGATACGAGCAGTACTTC. Residues: CSARDGGYEQYF.

Only a few counts were recorded for this clonotype. The rearrangement uses TRBV7-2 and TRBJ2-1; D gene ambiguous. The CDR3 consists of 13 residues. The germline V gene has CDR1 SGHTA and CDR2 FQGNSA. Trimming pared 1 base from V and 7 bases from J, leaving 8 bases between. This CDR3 reads CASSLVKLNEQFF. The CDR3 bases are TGTGCCAGCAGCTTAGTCAAACTGAATGAGCAGTTCTTC.

This clonotype was seen a few times. The chain joins TRBV29-1 to TRBJ2-3, with D possibly matching TRBD2 (6 bases). The CDR3 loop spans 14 amino acids. The germline gives CDR1 SQVTM, CDR2 ANQGSEA. V was clipped by 1 base and J by 0 bases, with 8 bases between them. CDR3 DNA sequence: TGCAGCGTTGAAGGGAGGGCCAGCACAGATACGCAGTATTTT. It specifies CSVEGRASTDTQYF.

The rearrangement links TRBV6-6 to TRBJ2-1; a weak D match, TRBD2 (5 bases). CDR3 length: 13 amino acids. V was trimmed by 0 bases and J by 7 bases, leaving 7 bases between them. Germline V gives CDR1 MNHNY, CDR2 SVGAGI (reference sequence). CDR3 coding DNA: TGTGCCAGCAGTTACTCCGGGGAAAATGAGCAGTTCTTC. Translated, it gives CASSYSGENEQFF.

Only a few counts were recorded for this clonotype. The gene calls are TRBV27 and TRBJ1-5; D is uncertain. Trimming took off 4 bases at V and 1 base at J, with 11 bases between the two ends. CDR1 is MNHEY, CDR2 SMNVEV, per germline (reference sequence). The CDR3 covers 15 residues. The CDR3 here is CASSWTWGSNQPQHF. DNA of the CDR3: TGTGCCAGCAGTTGGACGTGGGGAAGCAATCAGCCCCAGCATTTT.

This clonotype has a handful of counts. The rearrangement joins TRBV4-2 to TRBJ1-6; TRBD1 agrees at 7 bases. The CDR3 is 16 residues long. Trimming removed 0 bases from V and 10 bases from J; junction bases left unmatched: 9. Germline lookup yields CDR1 LGHNA and CDR2 YNFKEQ. The CDR3 loop reads CASSQDTSGGVSPLHF. CDR3 coding DNA: TGTGCCAGCAGCCAAGATACGTCAGGGGGTGTCTCACCCCTCCACTTT.